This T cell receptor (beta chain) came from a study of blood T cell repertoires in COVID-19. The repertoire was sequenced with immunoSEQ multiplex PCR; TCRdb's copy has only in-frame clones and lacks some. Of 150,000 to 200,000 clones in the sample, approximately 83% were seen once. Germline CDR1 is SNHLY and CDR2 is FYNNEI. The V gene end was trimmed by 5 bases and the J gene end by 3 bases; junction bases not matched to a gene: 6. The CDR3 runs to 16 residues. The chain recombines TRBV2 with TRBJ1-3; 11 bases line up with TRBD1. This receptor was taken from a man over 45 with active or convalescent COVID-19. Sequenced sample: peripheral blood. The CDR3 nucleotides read TGTGCCAGCAGTAAGGACAGGGGGCGAAGTGGAAACACCATATATTTT. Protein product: CASSKDRGRSGNTIYF.